This T cell receptor beta chain is from a study of molecular identifiers for immune sequencing clone quantification. In this sample, this clonotype turned up many times. Its antigen is not known. Regarding the study as a whole: Even with some 1 million naive cells present, spiked Jurkat TCR RNA from one cell was reportedly detectable.

CD8+CD4-CCR7+CD45RA+ cells were sorted as naive CD8 T cells. This CDR3 region has 14 residues. The germline V gene encodes CDR1 MNHNY and CDR2 SVGAGI (reference sequence). V was shortened by 6 bases and J by 2 bases, with 13 bases between the two germline ends. Listed TCR primers, together with previously described methods, were used for the bulk TCR libraries. In TCRdb, the PCR reads were re-called with MiXCR into one record per CDR3 protein. The sample has more than 550,000 distinct CDR3 sequences, roughly 25% seen once; the top ten hold about 0.73%. The clonotype comes from a human donor in good health. Some libraries in this study had Jurkat cell RNA spiked in. Sequencing was carried out using naive CD8+ T cells from blood, with Jurkat cell RNA spiked in. The subset was: FACS-sorted CD8+CD4-CCR7+CD45RA+ naive T cells. This sequence joins TRBV6-6 and TRBJ2-5; perhaps TRBD1 as D (6 bases). DNA for the CDR3: TGTGCCAGCAGCCAGGACAGATCTCAAGAGACCCAGTACTTC. It yields the protein CASSQDRSQETQYF.